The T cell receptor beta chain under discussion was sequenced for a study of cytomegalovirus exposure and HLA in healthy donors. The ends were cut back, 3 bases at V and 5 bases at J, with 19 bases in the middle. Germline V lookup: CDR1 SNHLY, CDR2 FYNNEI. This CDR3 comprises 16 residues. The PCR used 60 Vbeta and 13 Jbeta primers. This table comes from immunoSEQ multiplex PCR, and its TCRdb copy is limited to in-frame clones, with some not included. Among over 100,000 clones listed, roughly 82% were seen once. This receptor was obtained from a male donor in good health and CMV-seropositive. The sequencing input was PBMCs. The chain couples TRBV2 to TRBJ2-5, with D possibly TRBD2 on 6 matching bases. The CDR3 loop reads CASSEGETGVVETQYF. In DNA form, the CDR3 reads TGTGCCAGCAGTGAGGGGGAAACGGGAGTCGTTGAGACCCAGTACTTC.